The T cell receptor (beta chain) described here comes from a study of OX40 agonist ivuxolimab in advanced cancers. Study-level background: Every 2 weeks, patients got intravenous ivuxolimab at one of six dose levels (0.01-10 mg/kg). Prior therapy, whether anti-PD-1, anti-PD-L1 or anti-CTLA-4, was allowed, and more than 35% had some.

Clones were read by immunoSEQ multiplex PCR, and TCRdb kept only the in-frame ones, dropping some. The sample consists of fewer than 85,000 clones, roughly 86% of them appearing once. The V gene's germline CDR1 is SGHDT and CDR2 YYEEEE. The length of the CDR3 is 14 residues. V was shortened by 4 bases and J by 9 bases, with 14 bases between the two germline ends. The sequenced sample was CD4+ or CD8+ T cells sorted from blood, obtained in a trial of the OX40 agonist ivuxolimab. The sequence was obtained from an adult with an advanced solid tumor such as melanoma, head and neck, liver or kidney cancer. The J gene is TRBJ1-6, the V gene TRBV5-6; D is undetermined. This chain's CDR3 is CASSVPGFVSPLHF. CDR3 DNA sequence: TGTGCCAGCAGCGTTCCAGGTTTCGTTTCACCCCTCCACTTT.